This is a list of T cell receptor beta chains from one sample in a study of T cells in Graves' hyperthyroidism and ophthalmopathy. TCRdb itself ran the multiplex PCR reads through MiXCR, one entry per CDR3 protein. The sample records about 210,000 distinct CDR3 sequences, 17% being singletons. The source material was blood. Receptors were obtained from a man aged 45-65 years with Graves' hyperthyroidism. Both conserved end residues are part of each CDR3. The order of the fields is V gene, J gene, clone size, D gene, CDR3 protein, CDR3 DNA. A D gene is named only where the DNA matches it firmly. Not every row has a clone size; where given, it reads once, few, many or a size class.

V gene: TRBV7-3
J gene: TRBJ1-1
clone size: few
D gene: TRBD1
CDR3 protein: CASSPSPGQGNTEAFF
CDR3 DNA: TGTGCCAGCAGCCCATCGCCGGGACAGGGAAACACTGAAGCTTTCTTT

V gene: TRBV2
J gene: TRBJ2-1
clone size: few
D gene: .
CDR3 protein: CASRPGLNYNEQFF
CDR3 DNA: TGTGCCAGCAGACCGGGGCTAAACTACAATGAGCAGTTCTTC

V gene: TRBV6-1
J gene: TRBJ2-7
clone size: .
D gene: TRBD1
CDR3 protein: CASSGRTGNIYEQYF
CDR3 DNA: TGTGCCAGCAGTGGAAGGACAGGGAACATCTACGAGCAGTACTTC

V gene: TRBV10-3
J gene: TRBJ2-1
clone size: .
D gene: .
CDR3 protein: CATSAGSSYNEQFF
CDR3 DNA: TGTGCCACCTCGGCGGGAAGCTCCTACAATGAGCAGTTCTTC

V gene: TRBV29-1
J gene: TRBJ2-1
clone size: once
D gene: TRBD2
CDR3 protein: CSSSSGSANEQFF
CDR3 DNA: TGCAGCTCTTCTAGCGGGAGTGCGAATGAGCAGTTCTTC

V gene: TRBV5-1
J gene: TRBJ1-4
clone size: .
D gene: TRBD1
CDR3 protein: CASSLRGTAPATSEKLFF
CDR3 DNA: TGCGCCAGCAGCTTACGGGGGACAGCCCCGGCAACTAGTGAAAAACTGTTTTTT

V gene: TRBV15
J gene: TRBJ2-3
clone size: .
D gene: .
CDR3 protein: CATSRDFVTQYF
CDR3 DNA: TGTGCCACCAGCAGAGATTTTGTTACGCAGTATTTT

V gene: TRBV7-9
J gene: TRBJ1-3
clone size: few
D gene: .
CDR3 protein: CASSPRAGYTIYF
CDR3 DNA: TGTGCCAGCAGCCCCCGGGCGGGGTACACCATATATTTT

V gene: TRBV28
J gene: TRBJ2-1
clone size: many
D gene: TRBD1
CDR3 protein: CASSLSPGQGANNEQFF
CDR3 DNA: TGTGCCAGCAGTTTGTCCCCGGGACAGGGGGCTAACAATGAGCAGTTCTTC

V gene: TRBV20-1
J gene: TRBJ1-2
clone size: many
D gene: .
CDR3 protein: CSASLPREGGYTF
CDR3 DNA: TGCAGTGCTAGTCTCCCCAGGGAGGGAGGCTACACCTTC

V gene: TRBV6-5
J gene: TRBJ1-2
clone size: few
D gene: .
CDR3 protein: CASSYAQNYGYTF
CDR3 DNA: TGTGCCAGCAGTTACGCACAGAACTATGGCTACACCTTC

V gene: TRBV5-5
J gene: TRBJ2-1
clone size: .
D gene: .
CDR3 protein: CASSFSGPLNEQFF
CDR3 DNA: TGTGCCAGCAGCTTCTCGGGCCCTCTCAATGAGCAGTTCTTC

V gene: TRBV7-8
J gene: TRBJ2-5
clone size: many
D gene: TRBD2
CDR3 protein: CASSRLAEPDQETQYF
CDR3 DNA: TGTGCCAGCAGCCGACTAGCGGAGCCCGATCAAGAGACCCAGTACTTC

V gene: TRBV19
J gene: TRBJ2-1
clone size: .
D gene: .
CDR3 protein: CASSPGLEQFF
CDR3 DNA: TGTGCCAGTAGTCCGGGGCTAGAGCAGTTCTTC

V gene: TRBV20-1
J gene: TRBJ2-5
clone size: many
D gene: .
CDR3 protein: CSARELSVDWGRTQYF
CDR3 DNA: TGCAGTGCTAGAGAGCTCTCTGTCGACTGGGGACGGACCCAGTACTTC

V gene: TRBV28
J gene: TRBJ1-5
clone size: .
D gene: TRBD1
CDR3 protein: CASSSSAGTANQPQHF
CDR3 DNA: TGTGCCAGCAGTTCATCAGCCGGGACAGCAAATCAGCCCCAGCATTTT

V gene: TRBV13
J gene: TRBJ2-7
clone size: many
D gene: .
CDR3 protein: CASSLSMVSNEQYF
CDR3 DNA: TGTGCCAGCAGCTTATCTATGGTTTCTAACGAGCAGTACTTC

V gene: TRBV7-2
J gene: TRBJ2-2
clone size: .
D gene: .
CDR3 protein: CASSPGVRDTGELFF
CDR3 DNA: TGTGCCAGCAGCCCCGGGGTCAGAGACACCGGGGAGCTGTTTTTT

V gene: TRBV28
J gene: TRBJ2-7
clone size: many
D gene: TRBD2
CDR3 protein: CASSQAGGPGEQYF
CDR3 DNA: TGTGCCAGCAGCCAAGCGGGAGGGCCTGGCGAGCAGTACTTC

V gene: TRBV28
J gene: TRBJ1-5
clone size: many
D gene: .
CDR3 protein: CASSYTPLWGERNQPQHF
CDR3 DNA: TGTGCCAGCAGTTACACCCCCTTATGGGGGGAACGGAATCAGCCCCAGCATTTT

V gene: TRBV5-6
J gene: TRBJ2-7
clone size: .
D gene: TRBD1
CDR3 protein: CASSFTGQPYEQYF
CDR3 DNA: TGTGCCAGCAGCTTTACGGGACAGCCCTACGAGCAGTACTTC

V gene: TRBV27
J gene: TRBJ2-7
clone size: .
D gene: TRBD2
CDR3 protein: CASSLSTSVPSYEQYF
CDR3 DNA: TGTGCCAGCAGTTTATCGACTAGCGTCCCCTCCTACGAGCAGTACTTC

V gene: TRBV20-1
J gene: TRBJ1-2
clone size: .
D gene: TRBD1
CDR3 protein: CSARGDSYGYTF
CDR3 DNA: TGCAGTGCTAGAGGGGACAGTTATGGCTACACCTTC

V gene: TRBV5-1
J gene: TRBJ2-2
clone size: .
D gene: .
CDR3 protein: CASGTGAGIGAGELFF
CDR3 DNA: TGCGCCAGCGGAACGGGAGCAGGAATCGGGGCCGGGGAGCTGTTTTTT

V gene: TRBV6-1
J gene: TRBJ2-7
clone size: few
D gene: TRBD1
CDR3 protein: CASRPTGDTYEQYF
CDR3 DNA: TGTGCCAGCAGACCCACAGGGGATACCTACGAGCAGTACTTC

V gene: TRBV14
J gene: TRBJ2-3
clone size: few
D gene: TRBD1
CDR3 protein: CASSRMMGQGTDTQYF
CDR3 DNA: TGTGCCAGCAGCCGGATGATGGGACAGGGCACAGATACGCAGTATTTT

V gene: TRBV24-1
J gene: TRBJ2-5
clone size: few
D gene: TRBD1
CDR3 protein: CATSKGQGKQETQYF
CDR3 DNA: TGTGCCACCAGTAAGGGACAGGGGAAACAAGAGACCCAGTACTTC

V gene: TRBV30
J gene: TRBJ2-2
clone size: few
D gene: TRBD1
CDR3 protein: CAWSVFQGAEWELFF
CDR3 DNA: TGTGCCTGGAGTGTCTTTCAGGGGGCTGAGTGGGAGCTGTTTTTT

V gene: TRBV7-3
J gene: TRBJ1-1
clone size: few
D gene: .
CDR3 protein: CASSLRQDTEAFF
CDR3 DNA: TGTGCCAGCAGCTTACGTCAAGATACTGAAGCTTTCTTT

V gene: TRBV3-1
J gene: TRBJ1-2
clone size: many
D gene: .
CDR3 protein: CASSREGRGYTF
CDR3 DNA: TGTGCCAGCAGCCGTGAGGGTCGTGGCTACACCTTC

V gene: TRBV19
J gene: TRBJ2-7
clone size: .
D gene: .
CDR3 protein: CASSLRLYSYEQYF
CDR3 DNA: TGTGCCAGTAGTCTAAGGTTATACTCCTACGAGCAGTACTTC